This record concerns one T cell receptor beta chain sequence. V gave up 1 base and J gave up 4 bases, with 10 bases separating them. This CDR3 region has 14 residues. Germline values: CDR1 MNHEY, CDR2 SMNVEV (reference sequence). This record belongs to a study of control samples from healthy donors and cancer patients. Profiled with immunoSEQ multiplex PCR; TCRdb holds only in-frame clones, not every one. Of about 150,000 clones in the sample, 90% to 95% are singletons; the top ten hold 5.5% to 6%. This clonotype originated in a middle-aged man in good health. The sample was blood. This rearrangement joins TRBV27 to TRBJ1-2; D gene uncertain. The chain's CDR3 is CASSLYDPSYGYTF. CDR3 nucleotide sequence: TGTGCCAGCAGTTTATACGACCCTTCCTATGGCTACACCTTC.